This TCR beta chain was captured in a study of T cell repertoires in cytomegalovirus infection. Study details: Use of recently identified HLA-C-restricted and well-studied HLA-B-restricted CMV epitopes was part of the study.

The CDR3 has 20 residues. Losses at the gene ends were 5 bases for V and 4 bases for J; bases not matched to a gene: 24. Germline CDR1 is MNHEY and CDR2 is SMNVEV (reference sequence). A remark on this clonotype: The antigen is unknown.

Notes on the study in general: It was HLA-C-restricted CMV-specific TCR beta clonotypes that dominated the response ex vivo.

MiXCR, run by TCRdb on the reads, gives a single entry per CDR3 protein. The table lists fewer than 650,000 distinct CDR3 sequences, roughly 43% of them singletons. This clonotype was obtained from a human donor in good health (CMV status not recorded). Some clones in this sample may be carry-over from other donors' samples. This chain uses TRBV27 with TRBJ2-3, with 7 bases that match TRBD2. The sample here was cultured PBMCs, taken from culture after CMV antigen stimulation. In nucleotides, the CDR3 is TGTGCCAGCAGTCCCGTAACTATTCCGATCGGGGCGGGAGTTGCAGATACGCAGTATTTT. As protein: CASSPVTIPIGAGVADTQYF.